These T cell receptor beta chains were read from a single sample in a study of T cell responses to AZD1222 COVID-19 vaccine. Profiling relied on immunoSEQ multiplex PCR, and the TCRdb table lists in-frame clones only, not all of them. In the table there are some 80,000 clones, just under 90% of which are singletons. The sample consisted of peripheral blood, taken on day 0 of AZD1222 vaccination. The receptors stem from an adult in good health. Each CDR3 is given with its conserved first and last residue. Each record gives: D gene, V gene, CDR3 length, J gene, clone size, CDR3 DNA, CDR3 protein. The D gene is left open where the match is weak. Clone size is stated in some rows and not others, as once, few, many or a class when expanded.

>TRBD1|TRBV5-1|17|TRBJ1-1|-
TGCGCCAGCAGCCTTCTCAGACAGGGGGCAAGGAACACTGAAGCTTTCTTT
CASSLLRQGARNTEAFF
>TRBD1|TRBV12-3/TRBV12-4|13|TRBJ1-3|-
TGTGCCAGCAGCGGGACAGGTGGAAACACCATATATTTT
CASSGTGGNTIYF
>TRBD1|TRBV15|14|TRBJ1-1|-
TGTGCCACCAGCAGAGGACAGGGAGGTACTGAAGCTTTCTTT
CATSRGQGGTEAFF
>-|TRBV30|12|TRBJ1-2|once
TGTGCCTGCCGGGGCCTTGGGGGTGGCTACACCTTC
CACRGLGGGYTF
>-|TRBV7-9|13|TRBJ1-1|-
TGTGCCAGCAGCATAACCTTGAACACTGAAGCTTTCTTT
CASSITLNTEAFF
>-|TRBV2|13|TRBJ1-5|-
TGTGCCAGCAGTGTGGAGAGCAATCAGCCCCAGCATTTT
CASSVESNQPQHF
>TRBD1|TRBV5-1|14|TRBJ2-7|-
TGCGCCAGCAGCACGGGACAGGGGGCTCTCGAGCAGTACTTC
CASSTGQGALEQYF
>TRBD1|TRBV5-1|15|TRBJ1-2|-
TGCGCCAGCAGCTTTGAGACAGGGGGCAACTATGGCTACACCTTC
CASSFETGGNYGYTF
>TRBD1|TRBV18|16|TRBJ1-1|-
TGTGCCAGCTCACCACCGGACAGGCCCTATAACACTGAAGCTTTCTTT
CASSPPDRPYNTEAFF
>-|TRBV7-9|16|TRBJ1-6|-
TGTGCCAGCAGCCAAGACGTGGTCACAGCTAATTCACCCCTCCACTTT
CASSQDVVTANSPLHF
>-|TRBV18|13|TRBJ1-3|-
TGTGCCAGCTCACCTCCGGGGGGAAACACCATATATTTT
CASSPPGGNTIYF
>TRBD1|TRBV19|15|TRBJ2-1|-
TGTGCCAGTAGTAAGCGGACAGGGGGGATCGATGAGCAGTTCTTC
CASSKRTGGIDEQFF
>-|TRBV18|14|TRBJ1-2|-
TGTGCCAGCTCACCAGGACAGACTAACTATGGCTACACCTTC
CASSPGQTNYGYTF
>TRBD1|TRBV11-3|19|TRBJ1-6|-
TGTGCCAGCATCCCCCGAGGGGACAGGGAAGTAAAAGGTAATTCACCCCTCCACTTT
CASIPRGDREVKGNSPLHF
>-|TRBV19|15|TRBJ2-2|-
TGTGCCAGTAGCCCAAGTGGCTCCTACACCGGGGAGCTGTTTTTT
CASSPSGSYTGELFF
>-|TRBV7-9|15|TRBJ1-1|medium-sized
TGTGCCAGCAGCTCAACAGTAAGTGAGGCGGCTGAAGCTTTCTTT
CASSSTVSEAAEAFF
>-|TRBV27|15|TRBJ1-5|-
TGTGCCAGCAGTTTAGCATCAGGGTTCAATCAGCCCCAGCATTTT
CASSLASGFNQPQHF
>-|TRBV7-8|15|TRBJ1-1|-
TGTGCCAGCAGCCACCAGGGCACCTGGAACACTGAAGCTTTCTTT
CASSHQGTWNTEAFF
>TRBD1|TRBV19|16|TRBJ1-6|-
TGTGCCAGTAGTACGACAGGGAGCTCCTATAATTCACCCCTCCACTTT
CASSTTGSSYNSPLHF
>-|TRBV7-8|14|TRBJ2-5|once
TGTGCCAGCAGGCCGACTACAGCAGCGGAGACCCAGTACTTC
CASRPTTAAETQYF
>-|TRBV30|13|TRBJ1-2|-
TGTGCCTGGAGGCTCTGGGGCGACTATGGCTACACCTTC
CAWRLWGDYGYTF
>-|TRBV6-1|17|TRBJ1-6|-
TGTGCCAGCAGTGAAGCAGGCCCGCTTCGGAGGAATTCACCCCTCCACTTT
CASSEAGPLRRNSPLHF
>-|TRBV29-1|14|TRBJ1-5|-
TGCAGCGTTGAATTTCCGGGATGGGATCAGCCCCAGCATTTT
CSVEFPGWDQPQHF
>TRBD2|TRBV19|16|TRBJ2-5|-
TGTGCCAGTAGCCCGACTAGCGGGGGCCTTGGGGAGACCCAGTACTTC
CASSPTSGGLGETQYF
>-|TRBV7-2|14|TRBJ1-1|-
TGTGCCAGCAGCCCCCACGCGCAGGGGTTGGGAGCTTTCTTT
CASSPHAQGLGAFF
>-|TRBV9|14|TRBJ1-4|-
TGTGCCAGCAGCGCCACAGGGTTGAATGAAAAACTGTTTTTT
CASSATGLNEKLFF
>-|TRBV7-2|15|TRBJ2-6|-
TGTGCCAGCAGCTTGATGGGATATGGGGCCAACGTCCTGACTTTC
CASSLMGYGANVLTF